The present T cell receptor beta chain was sequenced within a study of blood T cell repertoires in COVID-19. Study in general: Nucleic acid was either cDNA or gDNA, and it came from T cells, B-cell-depleted T cells, or PBMCs.

Authors' methods: Amplified reference gene primers provided the basis for estimating nucleated cell counts. This table comes from immunoSEQ multiplex PCR, and its TCRdb copy is limited to in-frame clones, with some not included. D and trimming come from the DNA, and the V and J calls and clone size come from that table. Among 30,000 to 35,000 clones listed, around nine tenths were seen once. Germline-derived CDR1 and CDR2 are MGHRA and YSYEKL. The CDR3 covers 13 residues. Trimming removed 0 bases at V and 3 bases at J, with 5 bases between. The sequencing input was peripheral blood. The TCR originated in a man aged 55 to 69 with active COVID-19. V and J are TRBV4-1 and TRBJ1-1; D gene unclear. The CDR3 sequence: CASSQDLYTEAFF. The CDR3 bases are TGCGCCAGCAGCCAAGATCTGTACACTGAAGCTTTCTTT.